Listed here are 5 T cell receptor beta chains from one sample, sequenced in a study of CD8 T cells in Susac syndrome. Random hexamers served to reverse transcribe roughly 0.5 to 1 ug RNA. TCRdb passed the immunoSEQ multiplex PCR reads through MiXCR, listing each CDR3 protein once. The sample includes around 180,000 distinct CDR3 sequences, under 97% of them seen just once. Material: CD4+ T cells from PBMCs. Receptor source: a human donor with multiple sclerosis.

This chain uses TRBV19 with TRBJ1-5, with D perhaps TRBD1 (6 bases). The CDR3 contains 12 residues. CDR1 is LNHDA and CDR2 is SQIVND in the germline V gene (reference sequence). V was trimmed by 8 bases and J by 3 bases, leaving 8 bases between them. The chain's CDR3 is CASGQSNQPQHF. The CDR3 DNA reads TGTGCCAGTGGACAGTCCAATCAGCCCCAGCATTTT.

This clonotype showed up just once. This chain connects TRBV28 to TRBJ1-4; 8 bases match TRBD1. V lost 6 bases, J lost 5 bases, and 5 bases stayed unmatched. The CDR3 runs 14 residues. Germline assignment: CDR1 MDHEN and CDR2 SYDVKM. The CDR3 nucleotides are TGTGCCAGCAGGCCGGGACAGGCGAATGAAAAACTGTTTTTT. As protein: CASRPGQANEKLFF.

The chain has TRBV19 and TRBJ1-5; D not resolved. The CDR3 covers 12 residues. Trimming removed 4 bases from V and 3 bases from J, with 4 bases in between. CDR1 and CDR2 from the germline V gene are LNHDA and SQIVND (reference sequence). CDR3 DNA sequence: TGTGCCAGTAGTAGAAACAATCAGCCCCAGCATTTT. Encoded protein: CASSRNNQPQHF.

The chain has TRBV9 and TRBJ1-1; possibly TRBD1 for D (6 bases). Germline values: CDR1 SGDLS, CDR2 YYNGEE. The V gene lost 3 bases and the J gene lost 1 base, with 10 bases spanning the gap. There are 14 residues in the CDR3. CDR3 bases: TGTGCCAGCAGCGCTCGACAGGCGAACACTGAAGCTTTCTTT. It specifies CASSARQANTEAFF. The full variable domain, its missing parts supplied by reference TRBV9 and TRBJ1-1, is DSGVTQTPKHLITATGQRVTLRCSPRSGDLSVYWYQQSLDQGLQFLIQYYNGEERAKGNILERFSAQQFPDLHSELNLSSLELGDSALYFCASSARQANTEAFFGQGTRLTVV.

This sequence joins TRBV30 and TRBJ1-2; no clear D gene. The CDR3 has 12 amino acids. CDR1 is GTSNPN, CDR2 SVGIG, per germline (reference sequence). The V end lost 4 bases, the J end lost 4 bases, and 10 bases lay between the germline ends. The CDR3 protein is CAWNAWGYGYTF. CDR3 DNA sequence: TGTGCCTGGAATGCGTGGGGCTATGGCTACACCTTC.